The next 19 T cell receptor beta chains were all read from a single sample in a study of shared clonotypes between healthy human individuals. Sequencing used immunoSEQ multiplex PCR; TCRdb keeps in-frame clones, though not all of them. The sample has fewer than 150,000 clones, about 62% seen once; the top ten hold about 26%. What was sequenced was memory CD8+ T cells sorted from blood. Subset reported: CD45RO+ cells pooled with CCR7-negative TemRA cells. The receptors were sampled from a young woman in good health.

CDR3 in DNA: TGTGCCAGCAGCACCGGCCCGTTGGCTGGAAACACCATATATTTT. Its translation is CASSTGPLAGNTIYF. The chain joins TRBV9 to TRBJ1-3; no reliable D call. Trimming took off 4 bases at V and 2 bases at J, with 13 bases between the two ends. This CDR3 has 15 amino acids. Looked up from germline, CDR1 is SGDLS and CDR2 is YYNGEE.

The table lists this clone with a count of one. The chain carries TRBV19 and TRBJ2-1; weak D call: TRBD1 (5 bases). CDR1 is LNHDA, CDR2 SQIVND, per germline (reference sequence). Deletions cut 7 bases from V and 8 bases from J, with 15 bases between. The CDR3 covers 13 residues. This CDR3 reads CASKGPTADEQFF. The CDR3 nucleotides are TGTGCCAGTAAGGGGCCTACGGCCGATGAGCAGTTCTTC.

The genes are TRBV27 and TRBJ2-5; no firm D call. Between the trimmed V and J ends, which lost 5 bases and 1 base, there was a span of 11 bases. Per germline, CDR1 MNHEY and CDR2 SMNVEV (reference sequence). The CDR3 runs 14 residues. The CDR3 DNA sequence: TGTGCCAGCAGTCCTTGGGGTGCCCAAGAGACCCAGTACTTC. Its protein is CASSPWGAQETQYF.

The V and J genes are TRBV4-1 and TRBJ2-7; TRBD1 is a possible D gene (6 bases). The CDR3 has 17 residues. V lost 2 bases, J lost 2 bases, and 19 bases lay in between. Germline CDR1 reads MGHRA; CDR2 reads YSYEKL. In nucleotides, the CDR3 is TGCGCCAGCAGCCAAACCCACCGTGGGGGCCTGACCTACGAGCAGTACTTC. Its translation: CASSQTHRGGLTYEQYF.

The V and J genes are TRBV29-1 and TRBJ2-7; 10 bases are a match to TRBD2. CDR1 is SQVTM, CDR2 ANQGSEA, per germline. Trimming at V came to 0 bases and at J to 4 bases, leaving 9 bases not matched to a gene. The CDR3 loop spans 16 amino acids. The CDR3 nucleotides read TGCAGCGTTGAAGATCAGGCTAGCGGGAGTGAGTACGAGCAGTACTTC. Protein sequence: CSVEDQASGSEYEQYF.

The chain has TRBV25-1 and TRBJ2-7, with D perhaps matching TRBD1 (6 bases). There are 15 residues in the CDR3. Trimming took off 3 bases at V and 0 bases at J, with 12 bases between the two ends. Germline V CDR1 and CDR2: MGHDK, SYGVNS. The CDR3 spells CASSDRDTLSYEQYF. CDR3 bases: TGTGCCAGCAGTGACCGGGACACACTCTCCTACGAGCAGTACTTC.

In the case of this clone: The identical CDR3 is also encoded by other nucleotide sequences in the sample. The gene calls are TRBV10-2 and TRBJ2-7; the D is unclear. Germline values: CDR1 WSHSY, CDR2 SAAADI. The CDR3 is 11 residues long. Between the trimmed V and J ends, which lost 3 bases and 3 bases, there was a span of 3 bases. Here the CDR3 reads CASSDLYEQYF. The CDR3 DNA sequence: TGCGCCAGCAGTGACCTCTACGAGCAGTACTTC.

This clone was recorded at least ten times. This chain links TRBV4-1 with TRBJ1-6; maybe TRBD1 (6 bases). Germline CDR1 MGHRA, CDR2 YSYEKL. Trimming shortened V by 2 bases and J by 7 bases, and 9 bases separated the two germline ends. The CDR3 has 14 residues. CDR3 sequence reads: CASSQRGKNSPLHF. Written as DNA, the CDR3 is TGCGCCAGCAGCCAAAGGGGGAAGAATTCACCCCTCCACTTT.

V gene TRBV2 combines with J gene TRBJ2-7; D gene ambiguous. Looked up from germline, CDR1 is SNHLY and CDR2 is FYNNEI. The CDR3 covers 13 residues. The V end was cut by 11 bases, the J end by 0 bases, with 14 bases between. CDR3 sequence: CAVTRGDSYEQYF. In nucleotides, the CDR3 is TGTGCCGTCACCCGAGGCGACTCCTACGAGCAGTACTTC.

In this sample, this clone turned up many times. Other nucleotide sequences from this sample produce the same CDR3. V is TRBV19 and J is TRBJ2-7, with 7 bases aligning to TRBD1. CDR1 LNHDA and CDR2 SQIVND come from the germline V gene (reference sequence). The length of the CDR3 is 14 residues. V lost 5 bases and J lost 5; bases outside the gene matches: 9. CDR3 bases: TGTGCCAGTAGTGCCCAGGTGACAGGGAACGAGCAGTACTTC. This translates into CASSAQVTGNEQYF. The variable domain in full, completed from reference TRBV19 and TRBJ2-7, reads DGGITQSPKYLFRKEGQNVTLSCEQNLNHDAMYWYRQDPGQGLRLIYYSQIVNDFQKGDIAEGYSVSREKKESFPLTVTSAQKNPTAFYLCASSAQVTGNEQYFGPGTRLTVT.

The V call is TRBV11-2, the J call TRBJ1-2; 8 nucleotides agree with TRBD1. The CDR3 covers 16 residues. The J segment lost 1 base and the V segment lost 1 base, leaving 5 bases of the junction unmatched. The germline V gene encodes CDR1 SGHAT and CDR2 FQNNGV. The CDR3 sequence: CASSLGGQGGNYGYTF. DNA for the CDR3: TGTGCCAGCAGCTTAGGAGGACAGGGAGGTAACTATGGCTACACCTTC.

The chain carries TRBV6-5 and TRBJ2-1; D is uncertain. V was clipped by 6 bases and J by 0 bases, with 9 bases between them. Germline V gene lookup returns CDR1 MNHEY and CDR2 SVGAGI. The length of the CDR3 is 14 residues. The CDR3 is CASRSPGSYNEQFF. The CDR3 region has the DNA TGTGCCAGCAGATCCCCCGGCTCCTACAATGAGCAGTTCTTC.

This sequence joins TRBV6-6 and TRBJ1-5; unclear D gene. The CDR3 is 15 residues long. V was shortened by 6 bases and J by 4 bases, with 16 bases between the two germline ends. Per germline, CDR1 MNHNY and CDR2 SVGAGI (reference sequence). The CDR3 reads CASSGGRYGNQPQHF. DNA for the CDR3: TGTGCCAGCAGCGGCGGAAGGTACGGTAATCAGCCCCAGCATTTT.

The V and J genes are TRBV5-1 and TRBJ2-1, with 7 bases identical to TRBD2. The CDR3 covers 15 residues. Germline V lookup: CDR1 SGHRS, CDR2 YFSETQ. With V trimmed by 4 bases and J by 0 bases, 4 bases remained unmatched. CDR3 loop: CASSPRLASYNEQFF. CDR3 in DNA: TGCGCCAGCAGCCCGAGACTAGCCTCCTACAATGAGCAGTTCTTC.

The chain recombines TRBV11-3 with TRBJ2-3; D unresolved. Trimming shortened V by 5 bases and J by 6 bases, and 12 bases separated the two germline ends. Germline CDR1 and CDR2: SGHNT and YENEEA. CDR3 length: 13 residues. Written as DNA, the CDR3 is TGTGCCAGCAGCCCACCACAGTCCGATACGCAGTATTTT. Translating it yields CASSPPQSDTQYF.

The chain has TRBV20-1 and TRBJ2-5; D is undetermined. Germline V gene sequence: CDR1 DFQATT, CDR2 SNEGSKA (reference sequence). The ends were cut back, 1 base at V and 7 bases at J, with 7 bases in the middle. The CDR3 has 11 residues. The DNA for the CDR3 is TGCAGTGCTAGAGTTCCTCCGACCCAGTACTTC. Protein sequence: CSARVPPTQYF.

The V and J genes are TRBV6-1 and TRBJ2-6; D may be TRBD1 (5 bases). Germline V gives CDR1 MNHNS, CDR2 SASEGT. This CDR3 contains 15 residues. The ends were cut back, 6 bases at V and 1 base at J, with 10 bases in the middle. The CDR3 here is CASSLQVSGANVLTF. The DNA for the CDR3 is TGTGCCAGCAGCTTACAGGTTTCTGGGGCCAACGTCCTGACTTTC.

The chain employs TRBV7-2 and TRBJ2-1, with D perhaps matching TRBD2 (6 bases). Per the germline V gene, CDR1 is SGHTA and CDR2 is FQGNSA. The CDR3 sequence is 13 residues long. The V end was cut by 3 bases, the J end by 9 bases, with 12 bases between. DNA of the CDR3: TGTGCCAGCAGCTTCTCCGGGAGTGTTGAGCAGTTCTTC. This codes for CASSFSGSVEQFF.

This rearrangement joins TRBV5-4 to TRBJ2-7, with TRBD2 as a possible D gene (6 bases). V was trimmed by 2 bases and J by 3 bases, leaving 12 bases between them. CDR1 is SGHNT and CDR2 is YYREEE in the germline V gene (reference sequence). The CDR3 runs to 14 residues. Here the CDR3 reads CASSLGTSFYEQYF. The CDR3 DNA reads as TGTGCCAGCAGCTTAGGGACTTCTTTCTACGAGCAGTACTTC.